A single sample gave rise to the 9 T cell receptor beta chains below, sequenced in a study of Tregs in tolerant kidney transplant recipients. Profiled with immunoSEQ multiplex PCR; TCRdb holds only in-frame clones, not every one. The data include several thousand clones; the top ten clones carry around 42%. Recipients received nonmyeloablative bone marrow transplants from related graft donors, with transient mixed chimerism. Sequencing used CD8+ T cells from blood (PBMCs), obtained 12 months after the transplant. The source is a human patient who received a combined kidney and bone marrow transplant. T cells may partly derive from the graft donor.

For this clone: The sequence runs out 3 residues before the end of the CDR3; the remainder is reconstructed from the germline J gene. The gene calls are TRBV2 and TRBJ2-6; 7 positions agree with TRBD1. Germline V lookup: CDR1 SNHLY, CDR2 FYNNEI. This CDR3 comprises 18 residues. Trimming took 7 bases from V and 1 from J; bases not matched to a gene: 13. The DNA read from the CDR3 is TGTGCCAGCACCCCGAGCCGCAGGGGGAGTTCTGGGGCCAACGTC. Residues: CASTPSRRGSSGANV. The whole CDR3 sequence is CASTPSRRGSSGANVLTF.

This clone ranks as medium-sized in terms of frequency. Read sequence stops 3 residues before the CDR3 end, and the germline J gene provides the missing end. V is TRBV19 and J is TRBJ2-2, with a weak D call TRBD1 (5 bases). The CDR3 is 13 amino acids. Trimming removed 3 bases from V and 8 bases from J, with 10 bases in between. Germline CDR1 and CDR2: LNHDA and SQIVND (reference sequence). CDR3 sequence reads: CASSMIRGGELFF. The covered CDR3 bases are TGTGCCAGTAGTATGATAAGGGGTGGGGAG.

As regards this clone: The sequenced fragment ends 3 residues before the CDR3 boundary, so the rest is inferred from the germline J gene. This chain uses TRBV7-9 with TRBJ2-7; 8 bases are shared with TRBD2. Germline CDR1 SEHNR, CDR2 FQNEAQ (reference sequence). There are 15 residues in the CDR3. The J segment lost 3 bases and the V segment lost 5 bases, leaving 9 bases of the junction unmatched. The CDR3 loop reads CASSPVRRGVYEQYF. CDR3 DNA, as far as it was read: TGTGCCAGCAGCCCGGTTCGGCGGGGGGTCTACGAG.

As regards this clone: The read ends 3 residues before the CDR3 terminus; that terminus is restored from the germline J gene. The V gene is TRBV7-9, the J gene TRBJ2-5; a possible D gene is TRBD1 (6 bases). V was pared by 5 bases and J by 3 bases, with 10 bases between. The CDR3 covers 13 residues. CDR1 is SEHNR and CDR2 is FQNEAQ in the germline V gene (reference sequence). The covered CDR3 bases are TGTGCCAGCAGCCCTAGGACAGAAGAGACC. Protein product: CASSPRTEET. In full, the CDR3 reads CASSPRTEETQYF.

Comment on this clone: An end of the junction differs from the germline gene, which may be a read error. Coverage ceases 3 residues before the CDR3 finishes, and the germline J gene fills in the end. J is TRBJ2-1 and V is TRBV4-2; TRBD1 is a possible D gene (5 bases). Germline V lookup: CDR1 LGHNA, CDR2 YNFKEQ. This CDR3 comprises 15 residues. CDR3 sequence reads: CASSQGRGREDEQFF. CDR3 DNA, as far as it was read: TGCGCCAGCAGCCAAGGAAGGGGCAGAGAGGATGAG.

To note about this clone: The CDR3 goes on 3 residues after the read ends, and that part is filled in from the germline J gene. The V and J genes are TRBV20-1 and TRBJ2-3; 7 bases map to TRBD2. The CDR3 runs 16 residues. V shed 0 bases, J shed 4 bases, and the junction held 10 bases outside the gene matches. The V gene's germline CDR1 is DFQATT and CDR2 SNEGSKA (reference sequence). Partial CDR3 DNA: TGCAGTGCTAGAGATCGGGCGTGGGAGGGGTCAGATACG. Its protein product is CSARDRAWEGSDT. The CDR3 reads in full as CSARDRAWEGSDTQYF.

Details on this clone: The sequenced fragment ends 3 residues before the CDR3 boundary, so the rest is inferred from the germline J gene. V and J are TRBV28 and TRBJ2-7, with D unclear. Germline V gives CDR1 MDHEN, CDR2 SYDVKM. V was pared by 6 bases and J by 1 base, with 7 bases between. The CDR3 has 12 amino acids. CDR3 sequence reads: CASRSSSYEQYF. The covered CDR3 bases are TGTGCCAGCAGATCTAGTTCCTACGAG. Using reference TRBV28 and TRBJ2-7 for the parts outside the CDR3, the full variable domain is DVKVTQSSRYLVKRTGEKVFLECVQDMDHENMFWYRQDPGLGLRLIYFSYDVKMKEKGDIPEGYSVSREKKERFSLILESASTNQTSMYLCASRSSSYEQYFGPGTRLTVT.

A note on this clone: The read finishes 3 residues shy of the CDR3 end, and the germline J gene is used to complete it. The J gene is TRBJ1-2, the V gene TRBV5-6, with TRBD1 as a possible D gene (5 bases). The germline CDR1 and CDR2 sequences are SGHDT and YYEEEE. V lost 4 bases to trimming and J lost 3 bases, with 10 bases between them. The CDR3 covers 13 residues. The chain's CDR3 is CASSDTGHYGYTF. The DNA read from the CDR3 is TGTGCCAGCAGCGACACAGGCCACTATGGC.

On this clone itself: The read ends 3 residues before the CDR3 terminus; that terminus is restored from the germline J gene. The chain uses TRBV30 and TRBJ1-2; tentatively, D is TRBD1 (5 bases). Per the germline V gene, CDR1 is GTSNPN and CDR2 is SVGIG (reference sequence). This CDR3 has 12 amino acids. This chain's CDR3 is CAWWGGREGYTF. CDR3 DNA (partial): TGTGCCTGGTGGGGGGGAAGGGAAGGC.